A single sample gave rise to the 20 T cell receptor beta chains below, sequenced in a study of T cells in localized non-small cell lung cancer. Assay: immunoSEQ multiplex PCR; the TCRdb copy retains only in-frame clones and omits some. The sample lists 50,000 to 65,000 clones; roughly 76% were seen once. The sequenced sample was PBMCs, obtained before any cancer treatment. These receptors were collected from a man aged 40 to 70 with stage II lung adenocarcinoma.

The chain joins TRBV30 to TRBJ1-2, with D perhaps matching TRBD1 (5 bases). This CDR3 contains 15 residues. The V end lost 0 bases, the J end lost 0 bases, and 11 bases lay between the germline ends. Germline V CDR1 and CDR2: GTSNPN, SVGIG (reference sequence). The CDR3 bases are TGTGCCTGGAGTGTAAGGGGAACTGCTAACTATGGCTACACCTTC. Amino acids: CAWSVRGTANYGYTF.

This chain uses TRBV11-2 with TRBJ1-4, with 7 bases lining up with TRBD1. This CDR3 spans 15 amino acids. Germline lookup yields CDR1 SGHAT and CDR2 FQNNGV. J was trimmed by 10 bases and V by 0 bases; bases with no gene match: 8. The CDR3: CASSLEGGAVGKLFF. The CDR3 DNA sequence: TGTGCCAGCAGCTTAGAAGGGGGCGCCGTGGGAAAACTGTTTTTT.

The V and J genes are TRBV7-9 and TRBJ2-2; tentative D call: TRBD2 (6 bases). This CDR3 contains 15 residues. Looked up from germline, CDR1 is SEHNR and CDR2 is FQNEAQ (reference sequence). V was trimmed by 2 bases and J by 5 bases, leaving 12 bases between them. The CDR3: CASSLRLGITGELFF. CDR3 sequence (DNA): TGTGCCAGCAGCTTACGACTAGGTATTACCGGGGAGCTGTTTTTT. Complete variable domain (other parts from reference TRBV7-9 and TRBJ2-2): DTGVSQNPRHKITKRGQNVTFRCDPISEHNRLYWYRQTLGQGPEFLTYFQNEAQLEKSRLLSDRFSAERPKGSFSTLEIQRTEQGDSAMYLCASSLRLGITGELFFGEGSRLTVL.

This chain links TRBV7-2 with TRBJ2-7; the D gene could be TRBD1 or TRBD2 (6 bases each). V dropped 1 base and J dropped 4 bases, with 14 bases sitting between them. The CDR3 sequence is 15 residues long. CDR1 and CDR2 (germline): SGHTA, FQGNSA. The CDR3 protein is CASSLDFGGSYEQYF. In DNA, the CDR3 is TGTGCCAGCAGCTTAGATTTCGGGGGCTCATACGAGCAGTACTTC.

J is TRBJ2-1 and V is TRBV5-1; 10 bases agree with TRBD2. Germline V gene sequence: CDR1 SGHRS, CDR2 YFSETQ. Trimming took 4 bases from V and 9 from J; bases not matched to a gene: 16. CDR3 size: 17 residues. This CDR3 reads CASSLGTSANLRGEQFF. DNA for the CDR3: TGCGCCAGCAGCCTAGGGACTAGCGCTAACTTGCGCGGTGAGCAGTTCTTC.

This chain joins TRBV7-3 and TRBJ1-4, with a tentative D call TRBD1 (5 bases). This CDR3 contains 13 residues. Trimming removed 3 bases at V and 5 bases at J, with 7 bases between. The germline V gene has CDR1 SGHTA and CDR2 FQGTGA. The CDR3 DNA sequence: TGTGCCAGCAGCTTGGGGGGAAATGAAAAACTGTTTTTT. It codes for CASSLGGNEKLFF.

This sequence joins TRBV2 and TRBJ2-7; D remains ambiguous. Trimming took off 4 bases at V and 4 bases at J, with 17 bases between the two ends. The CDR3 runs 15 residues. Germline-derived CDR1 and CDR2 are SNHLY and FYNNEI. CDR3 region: CASSGYRAPEYEQYF. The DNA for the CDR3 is TGTGCCAGCAGTGGCTACCGGGCCCCCGAATACGAGCAGTACTTC. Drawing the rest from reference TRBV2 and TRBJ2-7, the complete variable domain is EPEVTQTPSHQVTQMGQEVILRCVPISNHLYFYWYRQILGQKVEFLVSFYNNEISEKSEIFDDQFSVERPDGSNFTLKIRSTKLEDSAMYFCASSGYRAPEYEQYFGPGTRLTVT.

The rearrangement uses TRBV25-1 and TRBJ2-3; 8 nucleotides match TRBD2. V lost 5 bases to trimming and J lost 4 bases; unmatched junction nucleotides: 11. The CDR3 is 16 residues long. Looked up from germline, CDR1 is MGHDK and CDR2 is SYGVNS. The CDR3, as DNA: TGTGCCAGCAGTAAACCTGGCGGGAGGAGTGCAGATACGCAGTATTTT. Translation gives CASSKPGGRSADTQYF.

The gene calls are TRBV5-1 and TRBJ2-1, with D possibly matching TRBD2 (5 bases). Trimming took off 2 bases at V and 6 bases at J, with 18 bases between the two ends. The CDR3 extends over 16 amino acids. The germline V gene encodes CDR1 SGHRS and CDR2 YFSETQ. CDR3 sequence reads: CASSFQAELIPNEQFF. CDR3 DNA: TGCGCCAGCAGCTTCCAAGCGGAGCTTATCCCCAATGAGCAGTTCTTC.

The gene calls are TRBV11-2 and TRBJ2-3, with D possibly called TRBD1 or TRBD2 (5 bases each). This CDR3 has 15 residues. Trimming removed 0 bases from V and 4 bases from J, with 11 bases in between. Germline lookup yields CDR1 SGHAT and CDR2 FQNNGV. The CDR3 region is CASSLDQGRADTQYF. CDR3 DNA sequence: TGTGCCAGCAGCTTAGATCAGGGACGCGCAGATACGCAGTATTTT.

Here the CDR3 DNA reads TGTGCCAGCAGCTTGGGGACGCTAGCTCAAACCGCTTTCTTT. Its translation: CASSLGTLAQTAFF. The V and J genes are TRBV5-6 and TRBJ1-1; no definite D call. The V end lost 0 bases, the J end lost 11 bases, and 17 bases lay between the germline ends. CDR1 is SGHDT, CDR2 YYEEEE, per germline. CDR3 length: 14 residues.

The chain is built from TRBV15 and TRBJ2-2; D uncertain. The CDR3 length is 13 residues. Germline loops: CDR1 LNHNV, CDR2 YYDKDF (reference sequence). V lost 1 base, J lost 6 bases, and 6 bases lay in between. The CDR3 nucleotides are TGTGCCACCAGCAGAGCCGTTGCCGGGGAGCTGTTTTTT. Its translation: CATSRAVAGELFF.

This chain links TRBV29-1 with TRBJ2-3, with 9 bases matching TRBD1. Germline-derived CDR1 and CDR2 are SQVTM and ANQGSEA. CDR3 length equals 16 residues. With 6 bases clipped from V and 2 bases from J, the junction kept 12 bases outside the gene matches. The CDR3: CSVAGTGRGATDTQYF. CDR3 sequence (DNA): TGCAGCGTCGCCGGGACAGGGAGGGGGGCCACAGATACGCAGTATTTT.

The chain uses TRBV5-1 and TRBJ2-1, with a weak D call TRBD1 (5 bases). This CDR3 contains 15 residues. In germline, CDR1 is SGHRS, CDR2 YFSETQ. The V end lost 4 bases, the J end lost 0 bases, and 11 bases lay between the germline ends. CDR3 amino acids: CASSPSRASYNEQFF. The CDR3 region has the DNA TGCGCCAGCAGCCCCTCCAGGGCCTCCTACAATGAGCAGTTCTTC.

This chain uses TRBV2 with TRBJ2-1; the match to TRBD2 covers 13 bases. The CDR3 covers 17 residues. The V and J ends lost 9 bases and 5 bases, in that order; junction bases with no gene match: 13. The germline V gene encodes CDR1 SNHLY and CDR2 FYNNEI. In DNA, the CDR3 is TGTGCCAGTTTAGGGACTAGCGGGAAGAGTGGGCACAATGAGCAGTTCTTC. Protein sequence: CASLGTSGKSGHNEQFF. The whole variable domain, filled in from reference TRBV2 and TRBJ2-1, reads EPEVTQTPSHQVTQMGQEVILRCVPISNHLYFYWYRQILGQKVEFLVSFYNNEISEKSEIFDDQFSVERPDGSNFTLKIRSTKLEDSAMYFCASLGTSGKSGHNEQFFGPGTRLTVL.

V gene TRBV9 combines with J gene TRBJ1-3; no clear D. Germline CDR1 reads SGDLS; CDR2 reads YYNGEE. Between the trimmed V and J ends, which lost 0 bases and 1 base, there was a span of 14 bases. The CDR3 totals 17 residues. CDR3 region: CASSVGTASISGNTIYF. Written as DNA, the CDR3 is TGTGCCAGCAGCGTAGGAACAGCCTCAATTTCTGGAAACACCATATATTTT.

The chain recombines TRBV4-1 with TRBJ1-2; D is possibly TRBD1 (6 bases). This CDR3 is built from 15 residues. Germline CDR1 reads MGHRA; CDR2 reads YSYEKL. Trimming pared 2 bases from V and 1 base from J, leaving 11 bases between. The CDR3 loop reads CASSQSDRVNYGYTF. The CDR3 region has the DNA TGCGCCAGCAGCCAATCGGACAGAGTTAACTATGGCTACACCTTC.

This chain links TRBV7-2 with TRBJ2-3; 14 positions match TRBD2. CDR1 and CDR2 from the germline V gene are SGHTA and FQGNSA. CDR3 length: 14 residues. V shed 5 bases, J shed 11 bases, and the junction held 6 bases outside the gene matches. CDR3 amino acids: CASSGTSGSKEQYF. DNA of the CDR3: TGTGCCAGCAGCGGGACTAGCGGGAGTAAGGAGCAGTATTTT.

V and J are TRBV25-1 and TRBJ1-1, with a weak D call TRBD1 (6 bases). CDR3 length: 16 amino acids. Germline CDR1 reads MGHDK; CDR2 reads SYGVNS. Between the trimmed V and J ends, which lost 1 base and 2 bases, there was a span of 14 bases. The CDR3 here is CASSESTGTPNTEAFF. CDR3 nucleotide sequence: TGTGCCAGCAGTGAATCGACGGGGACACCCAACACTGAAGCTTTCTTT.

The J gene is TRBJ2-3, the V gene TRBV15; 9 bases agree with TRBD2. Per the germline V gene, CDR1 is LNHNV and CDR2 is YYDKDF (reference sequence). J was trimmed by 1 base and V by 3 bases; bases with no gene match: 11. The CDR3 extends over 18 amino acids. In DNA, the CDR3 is TGTGCCACCAGCAGTGAAGCGGGAGGACCTCATCGCACAGATACGCAGTATTTT. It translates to CATSSEAGGPHRTDTQYF.